The rows below give T cell receptor beta chains drawn from one sample of a study of beta chain features in type 1 diabetes. Clones were sequenced by immunoSEQ multiplex PCR, and TCRdb holds only the in-frame ones, with some missing. The data contain 150,000 to 170,000 clones, about 7.3% of them singletons. Sequenced material: central memory CD4+ T cells from blood. These receptors originate from a man younger than 35 in good health. Each CDR3 is given with its conserved first and last residue. The D gene is left open where the match is weak. Rows give clone size only sometimes, using once, few, many, or a class for an expanded clone.

TRBJ2-2 | . | TRBV27 | . | CASSNFRADGGELFF | TGTGCCAGCAGTAATTTCAGGGCCGACGGCGGGGAGCTGTTTTTT
TRBJ1-2 | few | TRBV28 | TRBD1 | CASIPGQLYNYGYTF | TGTGCCAGCATCCCGGGACAGCTCTATAACTATGGCTACACCTTC
TRBJ2-1 | few | TRBV5-8 | TRBD2 | CASSSGTYDSYNEQFF | TGTGCCAGCAGCAGCGGGACGTACGATTCCTACAATGAGCAGTTCTTC
TRBJ2-7 | . | TRBV28 | . | CASGSGWGSSYEQYF | TGTGCCAGCGGATCGGGTTGGGGCTCCTCCTACGAGCAGTACTTC
TRBJ2-7 | . | TRBV6-1 | TRBD1 | CASSDTTGYEQYF | TGTGCCAGCAGTGATACGACAGGGTACGAGCAGTACTTC
TRBJ1-2 | few | TRBV19 | . | CASSIVGRVNYGYTF | TGTGCCAGTAGTATCGTCGGCAGGGTTAACTATGGCTACACCTTC
TRBJ2-1 | . | TRBV4-2 | . | CASSQDAFPGAYATNEQFF | TGTGCCAGCAGCCAAGATGCTTTTCCAGGGGCGTATGCAACGAATGAGCAGTTCTTC
TRBJ1-1 | many | TRBV28 | . | CASNEPRGLAFF | TGTGCCAGCAACGAACCGCGAGGGCTAGCTTTCTTT
TRBJ2-2 | many | TRBV7-9 | . | CASSRQGELFF | TGTGCCAGCAGCCGACAAGGGGAGCTGTTTTTT
TRBJ2-5 | few | TRBV28 | TRBD1 | CASSPPPGQGFYF | TGTGCCAGCAGTCCCCCCCCGGGACAGGGCTTTTACTTC
TRBJ1-5 | few | TRBV6-5 | . | CASSNRARNQPQHF | TGTGCCAGCAGTAACAGGGCTCGCAATCAGCCCCAGCATTTT
TRBJ1-2 | few | TRBV27 | TRBD1 | CASTPLHRDRGSGYTF | TGTGCCAGCACCCCCTTACACCGGGACAGGGGTTCTGGCTACACCTTC
TRBJ2-1 | . | TRBV18 | . | CASSPPFSSYNEQFF | TGTGCCAGCTCACCACCTTTTAGCTCCTACAATGAGCAGTTCTTC
TRBJ2-3 | . | TRBV30 | . | CAWSRGSGRSTDTQYF | TGTGCCTGGAGTAGGGGGAGCGGCCGTAGCACAGATACGCAGTATTTT
TRBJ1-1 | . | TRBV7-2 | . | CASSLGGRSNTEAFF | TGTGCCAGCAGCTTAGGGGGCAGATCGAACACTGAAGCTTTCTTT
TRBJ2-2 | . | TRBV6-1 | TRBD1 | CASRLQGAPTGELFF | TGTGCCAGCAGACTACAGGGGGCGCCCACCGGGGAGCTGTTTTTT
TRBJ2-7 | few | TRBV15 | . | CATSPAGRSSYEQYF | TGTGCCACCAGCCCGGCGGGACGGAGCTCCTACGAGCAGTACTTC
TRBJ1-1 | . | TRBV1 | . | CTSSQDSGYKSSEAFF | TGCACCAGCAGCCAAGATTCGGGGTATAAGTCTTCTGAAGCTTTCTTT
TRBJ1-6 | few | TRBV7-2 | TRBD1 | CASSWTGGLSYNSPLHF | TGTGCCAGCAGCTGGACAGGGGGGCTCTCCTATAATTCACCCCTCCACTTT
TRBJ1-2 | few | TRBV29-1 | . | CSVEVRAANYGYTF | TGCAGCGTTGAAGTGAGGGCAGCTAACTATGGCTACACCTTC
TRBJ2-1 | many | TRBV19 | . | CASSRHSSYNEQFF | TGTGCCAGTAGTCGACATAGCTCCTACAATGAGCAGTTCTTC
TRBJ2-5 | few | TRBV5-1 | . | CASSFGVQETQYF | TGCGCCAGCAGCTTCGGGGTCCAAGAGACCCAGTACTTC
TRBJ1-6 | . | TRBV30 | TRBD1 | CAWRPGTGYNSPLHF | TGTGCCTGGAGGCCCGGGACAGGGTATAATTCACCCCTCCACTTT
TRBJ1-5 | few | TRBV18 | TRBD1 | CASSTTGVGNQPQHF | TGTGCCAGCTCAACGACAGGGGTTGGCAATCAGCCCCAGCATTTT
TRBJ2-1 | . | TRBV10-3 | TRBD2 | CAISEGGLATNEQFF | TGTGCCATCAGTGAGGGGGGACTAGCGACGAATGAGCAGTTCTTC
TRBJ2-7 | . | TRBV29-1 | TRBD1 | CSVALRTGESEQYF | TGCAGCGTTGCCCTCAGGACAGGGGAATCCGAGCAGTACTTC
TRBJ2-2 | few | TRBV28 | . | CASMRDANTGELFF | TGTGCCAGCATGCGGGACGCGAACACCGGGGAGCTGTTTTTT
TRBJ2-1 | few | TRBV27 | TRBD2 | CASSFVGLAGRLYNEQFF | TGTGCCAGCAGTTTTGTAGGACTAGCGGGAAGACTCTACAATGAGCAGTTCTTC
TRBJ1-5 | . | TRBV30 | . | CAWQPPLPGTTTQDSNQPQHF | TGTGCCTGGCAGCCCCCTCTGCCCGGGACAACAACACAGGATAGCAATCAGCCCCAGCATTTT
TRBJ1-1 | few | TRBV7-9 | . | CASSLDTNTEAFF | TGTGCCAGCAGCCTAGACACGAACACTGAAGCTTTCTTT
TRBJ2-1 | . | TRBV18 | TRBD1 | CASSPRDRVSFKFF | TGTGCCAGCTCACCTCGGGACAGGGTCTCTTTTAAGTTCTTC
TRBJ2-1 | . | TRBV9 | . | CASSAKARTYNEQFF | TGTGCCAGCAGCGCCAAGGCTAGGACCTACAATGAGCAGTTCTTC
TRBJ1-3 | . | TRBV4-3 | . | CASSQEPHRAAAGNTIYF | TGCGCCAGCAGCCAAGAGCCCCACAGGGCGGCCGCTGGAAACACCATATATTTT
TRBJ2-3 | few | TRBV4-3 | TRBD1 | CASSQDPVGQVLTDTQYF | TGCGCCAGCAGCCAAGACCCTGTGGGACAGGTACTCACAGATACGCAGTATTTT
TRBJ1-2 | many | TRBV4-3 | TRBD1 | CASSQTPGTENYGYTF | TGCGCCAGCAGCCAAACACCGGGGACAGAGAACTATGGCTACACCTTC
TRBJ2-7 | few | TRBV18 | TRBD1 | CASSPGQSSYEQYF | TGTGCCAGCTCACCGGGACAGAGCTCCTACGAGCAGTACTTC
TRBJ1-1 | . | TRBV7-2 | . | CASSLAAGSNTEAFF | TGTGCCAGCAGCTTAGCCGCGGGCTCGAACACTGAAGCTTTCTTT
TRBJ2-7 | . | TRBV4-2 | . | CASSQGADYEQYF | TGTGCCAGCAGCCAAGGGGCAGACTACGAGCAGTACTTC
TRBJ1-6 | few | TRBV6-5 | TRBD1 | CASMRIDRESPLHF | TGTGCCAGCATGCGAATCGACAGGGAATCACCCCTCCACTTT
TRBJ1-5 | . | TRBV2 | TRBD1 | CASSAGQGKDQPQHF | TGTGCCAGCAGTGCGGGACAGGGTAAAGATCAGCCCCAGCATTTT
TRBJ1-5 | few | TRBV18 | TRBD1 | CASSPRTGGPQPQHF | TGTGCCAGCTCACCACGGACAGGGGGGCCTCAGCCCCAGCATTTT
TRBJ2-2 | . | TRBV30 | . | CAWSEGVNTGELFF | TGTGCCTGGAGTGAAGGAGTGAACACCGGGGAGCTGTTTTTT
TRBJ2-5 | . | TRBV7-9 | . | CASSPKRAVQETQYF | TGTGCCAGCAGCCCCAAGAGGGCAGTCCAAGAGACCCAGTACTTC
TRBJ2-5 | . | TRBV27 | . | CASSFGRQETQYF | TGTGCCAGCAGTTTTGGCAGGCAAGAGACCCAGTACTTC
TRBJ2-7 | . | TRBV7-8 | . | CASGWSSYEQYF | TGTGCCAGCGGGTGGAGCTCCTACGAGCAGTACTTC